This T cell receptor beta chain was sequenced for a study of T cells in Graves' hyperthyroidism and ophthalmopathy. Uncontrolled infection, other autoimmune disease, pregnancy or lactation led to exclusion. This clonotype was picked up many times. The CDR3 runs to 16 residues. Germline CDR1 is SGHAT and CDR2 is FQNNGV. The V end lost 5 bases, the J end lost 3 bases, and 18 bases lay between the germline ends. What was amplified from RNA transcripts were TCR beta CDR3 regions. A set of HTBI primers served as the primers for a first-round RT-PCR of the TCR CDR3. TCRdb processed the multiplex PCR reads anew with MiXCR; each CDR3 protein has one entry. Here the sample spans about 300,000 distinct CDR3 sequences, approximately 18% being singletons.

This TCR was recovered from a man aged 50 to 60 with Graves' ophthalmopathy. The material sequenced was blood. The chain recombines TRBV11-2 with TRBJ2-3; possibly TRBD2 for D (6 bases). The CDR3 region has the DNA TGTGCCAGCAGCCCCCGGGTCGGGGGTGGAACAGATACGCAGTATTTT. It translates to CASSPRVGGGTDTQYF.